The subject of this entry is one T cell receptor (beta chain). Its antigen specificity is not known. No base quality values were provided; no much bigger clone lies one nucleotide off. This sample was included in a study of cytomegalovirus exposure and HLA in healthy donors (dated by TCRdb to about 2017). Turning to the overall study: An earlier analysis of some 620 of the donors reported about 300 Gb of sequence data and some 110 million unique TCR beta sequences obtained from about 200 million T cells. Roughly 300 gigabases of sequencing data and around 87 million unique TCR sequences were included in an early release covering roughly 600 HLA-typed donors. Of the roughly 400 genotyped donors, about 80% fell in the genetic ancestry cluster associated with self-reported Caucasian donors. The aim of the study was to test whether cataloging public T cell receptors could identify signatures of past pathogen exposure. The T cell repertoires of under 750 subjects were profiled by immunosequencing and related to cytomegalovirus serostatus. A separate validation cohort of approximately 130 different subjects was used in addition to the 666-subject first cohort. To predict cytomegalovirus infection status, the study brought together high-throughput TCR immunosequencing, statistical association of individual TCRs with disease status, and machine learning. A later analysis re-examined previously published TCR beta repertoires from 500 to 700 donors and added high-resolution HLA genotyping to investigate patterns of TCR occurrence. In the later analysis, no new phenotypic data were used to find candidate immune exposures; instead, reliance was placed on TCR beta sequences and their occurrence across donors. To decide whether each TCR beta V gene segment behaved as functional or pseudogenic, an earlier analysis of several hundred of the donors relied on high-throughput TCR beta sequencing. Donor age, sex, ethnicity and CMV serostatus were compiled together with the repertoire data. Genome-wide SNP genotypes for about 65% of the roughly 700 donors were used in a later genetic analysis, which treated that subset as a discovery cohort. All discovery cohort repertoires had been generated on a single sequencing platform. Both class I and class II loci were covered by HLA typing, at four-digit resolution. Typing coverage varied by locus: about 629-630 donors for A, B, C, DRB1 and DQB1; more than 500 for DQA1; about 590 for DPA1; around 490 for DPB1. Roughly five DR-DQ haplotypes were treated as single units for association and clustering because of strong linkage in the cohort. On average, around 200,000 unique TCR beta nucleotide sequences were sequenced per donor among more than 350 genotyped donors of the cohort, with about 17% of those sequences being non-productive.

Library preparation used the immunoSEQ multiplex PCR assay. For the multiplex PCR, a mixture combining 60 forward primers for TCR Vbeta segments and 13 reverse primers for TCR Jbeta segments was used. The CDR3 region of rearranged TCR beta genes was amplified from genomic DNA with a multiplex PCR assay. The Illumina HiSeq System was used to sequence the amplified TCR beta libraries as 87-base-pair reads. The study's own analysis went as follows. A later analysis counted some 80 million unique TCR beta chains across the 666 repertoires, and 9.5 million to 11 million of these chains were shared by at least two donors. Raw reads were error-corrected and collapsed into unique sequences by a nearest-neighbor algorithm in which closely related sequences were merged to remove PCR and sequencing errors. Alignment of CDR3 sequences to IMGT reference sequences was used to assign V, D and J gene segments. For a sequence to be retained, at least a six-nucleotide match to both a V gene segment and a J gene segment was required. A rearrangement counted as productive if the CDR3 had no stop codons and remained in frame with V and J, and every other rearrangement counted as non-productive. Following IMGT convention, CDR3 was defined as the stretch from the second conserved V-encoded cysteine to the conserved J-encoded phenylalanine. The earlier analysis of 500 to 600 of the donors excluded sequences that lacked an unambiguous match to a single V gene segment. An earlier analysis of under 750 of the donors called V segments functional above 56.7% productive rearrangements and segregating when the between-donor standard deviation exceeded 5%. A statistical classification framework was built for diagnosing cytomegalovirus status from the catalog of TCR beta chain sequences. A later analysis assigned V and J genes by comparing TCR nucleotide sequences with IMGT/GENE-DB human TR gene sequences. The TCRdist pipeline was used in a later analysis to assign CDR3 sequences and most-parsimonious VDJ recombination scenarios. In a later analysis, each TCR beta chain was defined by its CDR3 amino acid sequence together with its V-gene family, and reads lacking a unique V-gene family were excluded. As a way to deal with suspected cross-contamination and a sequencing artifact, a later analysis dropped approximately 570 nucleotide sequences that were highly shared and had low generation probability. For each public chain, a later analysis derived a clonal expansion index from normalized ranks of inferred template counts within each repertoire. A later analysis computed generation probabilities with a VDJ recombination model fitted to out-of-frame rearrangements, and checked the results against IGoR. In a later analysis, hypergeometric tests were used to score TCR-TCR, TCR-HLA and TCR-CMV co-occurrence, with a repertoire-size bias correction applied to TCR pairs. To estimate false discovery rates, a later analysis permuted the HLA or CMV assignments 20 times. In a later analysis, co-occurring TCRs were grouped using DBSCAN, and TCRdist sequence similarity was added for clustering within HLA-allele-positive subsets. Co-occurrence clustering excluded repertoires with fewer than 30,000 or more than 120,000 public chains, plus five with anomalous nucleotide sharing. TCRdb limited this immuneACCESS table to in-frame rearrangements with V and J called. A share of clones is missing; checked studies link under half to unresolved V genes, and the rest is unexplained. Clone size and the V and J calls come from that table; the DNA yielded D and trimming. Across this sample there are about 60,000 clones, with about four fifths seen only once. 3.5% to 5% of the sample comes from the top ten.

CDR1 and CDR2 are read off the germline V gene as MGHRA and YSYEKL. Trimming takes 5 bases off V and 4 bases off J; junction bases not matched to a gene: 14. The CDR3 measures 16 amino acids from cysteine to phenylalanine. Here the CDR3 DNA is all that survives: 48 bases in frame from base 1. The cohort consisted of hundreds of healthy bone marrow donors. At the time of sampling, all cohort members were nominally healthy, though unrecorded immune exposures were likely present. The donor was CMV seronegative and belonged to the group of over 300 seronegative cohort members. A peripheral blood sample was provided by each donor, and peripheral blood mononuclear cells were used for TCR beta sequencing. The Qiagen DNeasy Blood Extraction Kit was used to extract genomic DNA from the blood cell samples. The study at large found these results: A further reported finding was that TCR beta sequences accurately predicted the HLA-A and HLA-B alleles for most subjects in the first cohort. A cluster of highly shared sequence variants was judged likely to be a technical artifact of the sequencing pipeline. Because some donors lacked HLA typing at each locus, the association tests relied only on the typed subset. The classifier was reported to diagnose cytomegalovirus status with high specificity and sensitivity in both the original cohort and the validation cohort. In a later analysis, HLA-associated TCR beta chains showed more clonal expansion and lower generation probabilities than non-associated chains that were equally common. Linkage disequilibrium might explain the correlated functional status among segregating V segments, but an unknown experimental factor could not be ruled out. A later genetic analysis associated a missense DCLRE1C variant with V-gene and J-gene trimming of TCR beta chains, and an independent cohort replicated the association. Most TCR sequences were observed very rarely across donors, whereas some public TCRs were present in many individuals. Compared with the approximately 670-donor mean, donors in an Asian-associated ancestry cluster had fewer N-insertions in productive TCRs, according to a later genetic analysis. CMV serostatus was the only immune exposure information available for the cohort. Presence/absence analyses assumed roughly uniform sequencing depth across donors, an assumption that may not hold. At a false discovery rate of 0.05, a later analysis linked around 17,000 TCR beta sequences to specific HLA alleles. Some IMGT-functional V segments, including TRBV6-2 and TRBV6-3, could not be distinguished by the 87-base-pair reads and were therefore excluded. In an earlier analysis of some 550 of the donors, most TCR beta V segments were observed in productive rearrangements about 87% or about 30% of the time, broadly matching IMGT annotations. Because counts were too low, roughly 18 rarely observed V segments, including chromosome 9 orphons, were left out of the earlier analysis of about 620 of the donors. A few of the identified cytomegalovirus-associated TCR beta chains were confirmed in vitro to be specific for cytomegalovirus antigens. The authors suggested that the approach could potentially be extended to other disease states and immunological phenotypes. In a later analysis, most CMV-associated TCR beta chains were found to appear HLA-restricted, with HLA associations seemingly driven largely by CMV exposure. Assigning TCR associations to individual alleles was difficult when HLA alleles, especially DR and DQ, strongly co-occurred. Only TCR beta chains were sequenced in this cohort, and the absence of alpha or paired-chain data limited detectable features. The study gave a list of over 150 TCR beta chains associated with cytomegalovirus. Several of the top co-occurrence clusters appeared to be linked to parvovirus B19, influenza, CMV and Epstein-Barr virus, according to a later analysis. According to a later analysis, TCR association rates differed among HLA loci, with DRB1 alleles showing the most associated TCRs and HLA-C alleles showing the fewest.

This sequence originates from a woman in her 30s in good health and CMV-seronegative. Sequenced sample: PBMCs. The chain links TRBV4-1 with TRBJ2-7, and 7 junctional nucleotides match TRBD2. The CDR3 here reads CASSSYPGGPQYEQYF. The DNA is TGCGCCAGCAGCTCGTATCCGGGGGGTCCTCAATACGAGCAGTACTTC.